The 14 T cell receptor beta chains below were found in one sample sequenced in a study of response to subunit inactivated influenza vaccine. TCRdb analysed the RT-PCR reads with MiXCR anew, one entry per CDR3 protein. The data show 590,000 or so distinct CDR3 sequences, approximately 15% seen once. Sequences were derived from PBMCs from blood, sampled around 14 days before vaccination. The receptors here all came from a man aged 50 or older who received an inactivated influenza vaccine.

This clonotype was seen more than once but under ten times. The chain links TRBV6-2 or TRBV6-3 to TRBJ2-7; D gene ambiguous. The germline V gene has CDR1 MNHEY and CDR2 SVGEGT. This CDR3 is 16 amino acids long. The V gene lost 1 base and the J gene lost 0 bases, with 13 bases spanning the gap. CDR3 residues: CASSYFRTRSSYEQYF. For the CDR3, the DNA is TGTGCCAGCAGTTACTTTCGGACGAGAAGCTCCTACGAGCAGTACTTC.

This clonotype was seen at least ten times. The chain recombines TRBV20-1 with TRBJ2-4, with 9 positions matching TRBD2. The CDR3 loop spans 13 amino acids. Germline V CDR1 and CDR2: DFQATT, SNEGSKA (reference sequence). With V trimmed by 0 bases and J by 12 bases, 6 bases remained unmatched. CDR3 in DNA: TGCAGTGCTAGAGAGGGGCGGGGGGGCCCTCAGTACTTC. Protein product: CSAREGRGGPQYF.

The chain has TRBV5-1 and TRBJ1-1, with D possibly being TRBD1 (6 bases). Germline V gene sequence: CDR1 SGHRS, CDR2 YFSETQ. V was pared by 0 bases and J by 5 bases, with 14 bases between. The CDR3 consists of 15 residues. Here the CDR3 reads CASSLDGGARTEAFF. The CDR3 nucleotides read TGCGCCAGCAGCTTGGATGGGGGCGCTAGGACTGAAGCTTTCTTT.

This clonotype was detected a few times. The J gene is TRBJ2-3, the V gene TRBV2; TRBD1 matches 7 bases. J lost 1 base, V lost 2 bases, and 9 bases had no gene match. The CDR3 covers 17 residues. Germline lookup yields CDR1 SNHLY and CDR2 FYNNEI. CDR3 DNA: TGTGCCAGCAGTGAACAAGGACAGGTAACGGGCACAGATACGCAGTATTTT. Its translation: CASSEQGQVTGTDTQYF. Full variable domain (rest looked up from reference TRBV2 and TRBJ2-3): EPEVTQTPSHQVTQMGQEVILRCVPISNHLYFYWYRQILGQKVEFLVSFYNNEISEKSEIFDDQFSVERPDGSNFTLKIRSTKLEDSAMYFCASSEQGQVTGTDTQYFGPGTRLTVL.

The chain has TRBV18 and TRBJ2-1, with unresolved D. Per germline, CDR1 KGHSH and CDR2 LQKENI. The CDR3 extends over 15 amino acids. Trimming took off 4 bases at V and 4 bases at J, with 14 bases between the two ends. The chain's CDR3 is CASSQDGVGYNEQFF. DNA of the CDR3: TGTGCCAGCTCACAAGACGGTGTAGGATACAATGAGCAGTTCTTC.

This clonotype was recorded a few times. The V call is TRBV29-1, the J call TRBJ2-5; 9 positions agree with TRBD2. The germline gives CDR1 SQVTM, CDR2 ANQGSEA. J gave up 2 bases and V 8 bases, and 12 bases lay outside the gene matches. The CDR3 has 15 amino acids. For the CDR3, the DNA is TGCAGCACCAGGGGTAGCGGGGGCCCTCAAGAGACCCAGTACTTC. Translation gives CSTRGSGGPQETQYF. The complete variable domain, with remaining parts taken from reference TRBV29-1 and TRBJ2-5, reads SAVISQKPSRDICQRGTSLTIQCQVDSQVTMMFWYRQQPGQSLTLIATANQGSEATYESGFVIDKFPISRPNLTFSTLTVSNMSPEDSSIYLCSTRGSGGPQETQYFGPGTRLLVL.

The chain is built from TRBV12-3 or TRBV12-4 and TRBJ1-2; D not resolved. This CDR3 has 12 residues. V was trimmed by 5 bases and J by 2 bases, leaving 6 bases between them. The CDR3 sequence is CASSPPNYGYTF. For the CDR3, the DNA is TGTGCCAGCAGTCCTCCAAACTATGGCTACACCTTC.

This sequence joins TRBV20-1 and TRBJ1-2; 7 bases align to TRBD1. Unmatched junction bases numbered 8, after V lost 4 bases and J lost 6 bases. Per the germline V gene, CDR1 is DFQATT and CDR2 is SNEGSKA (reference sequence). The CDR3 covers 13 residues. The CDR3 spells CSAKDRVRDGYTF. The CDR3 DNA reads TGCAGTGCTAAAGACAGGGTCAGGGATGGCTACACCTTC.

This clonotype showed up just a few times. This chain's CDR3 is CSVGLLHNEQFF. CDR3 DNA: TGCAGCGTGGGACTCCTTCACAATGAGCAGTTCTTC. The chain links TRBV29-1 to TRBJ2-1; D possibly corresponds to TRBD2 (6 bases). The V end was cut by 6 bases, the J end by 5 bases, with 11 bases between. Germline-derived CDR1 and CDR2 are SQVTM and ANQGSEA. This CDR3 has 12 amino acids.

Only a few counts were recorded for this clonotype. The V call is TRBV6-1, the J call TRBJ2-7; 9 bases agree with TRBD2. After removal of 7 bases from V and 2 bases from J, the junction contained 9 bases not matched to a gene. This CDR3 has 15 amino acids. CDR1 and CDR2 (germline): MNHNS, SASEGT. The CDR3 here is CASKSLASGTYEQYF. The CDR3 coding sequence is TGTGCCAGCAAGTCTCTGGCTAGCGGGACCTACGAGCAGTACTTC.

The V and J genes are TRBV4-2 and TRBJ2-3; D is perhaps TRBD2 (5 bases). The CDR3 spans 13 residues. Trimming removed 4 bases at V and 10 bases at J, with 15 bases between. CDR1 is LGHNA and CDR2 is YNFKEQ in the germline V gene. DNA of the CDR3: TGTGCCAGCAGCCGGCCCCCCGGGATCTCGCAGTATTTT. Translated, it gives CASSRPPGISQYF.

This clonotype was seen repeatedly, ten times or more. The chain is built from TRBV20-1 and TRBJ2-3, with 10 bases aligning to TRBD1. Germline CDR1 DFQATT, CDR2 SNEGSKA (reference sequence). V was pared by 5 bases and J by 5 bases, with 13 bases of the junction left unmatched. The CDR3 length is 16 residues. The CDR3 bases are TGCAGTGCTTACCCTTCATCGGGACAGGGGATAGATACGCAGTATTTT. Protein: CSAYPSSGQGIDTQYF.

The genes are TRBV4-1 and TRBJ1-4, with D uncertain. CDR3 length: 13 residues. The V end lost 1 base, the J end lost 6 bases, and 6 bases lay between the germline ends. Germline CDR1 reads MGHRA; CDR2 reads YSYEKL. CDR3 in amino acids: CASSQGNYEKLFF. The CDR3 region has the DNA TGCGCCAGCAGCCAAGGGAACTATGAAAAACTGTTTTTT.

The J gene is TRBJ2-7, the V gene TRBV2; weak D call: TRBD1 (6 bases). The germline gives CDR1 SNHLY, CDR2 FYNNEI. The length of the CDR3 is 14 residues. Trimming left V 4 bases short and J 3 bases short, with 13 bases between. CDR3 nucleotides: TGTGCCAGCAGTGGTATCCAGGGGAACTACGAGCAGTACTTC. It encodes CASSGIQGNYEQYF.